This entry concerns a single TCR beta chain. Germline V gene lookup returns CDR1 SGHRS and CDR2 YFSETQ. Trimming removed 5 bases at V and 3 bases at J, with 11 bases between. This CDR3 is built from 13 residues. Autologous stem cell transplantation was followed by relapse in every patient, and brentuximab vedotin exposure varied. The sample is drawn from a study of PD-1 blockade in classical Hodgkin lymphoma. TCRdb's copy holds only in-frame clones and misses some; the assay was immunoSEQ multiplex PCR. This table has roughly 45,000 clones, under 75% appearing once. The sequence came from a human donor with classical Hodgkin lymphoma. The sequencing used peripheral blood mononuclear cells (PBMCs), collected before the second cycle of nivolumab. The chain recombines TRBV5-1 with TRBJ1-1; D unclear. The CDR3 reads CASSSSGYTEAFF. DNA of the CDR3: TGCGCCAGCAGTTCGAGTGGATACACTGAAGCTTTCTTT. Supplemented by reference TRBV5-1 and TRBJ1-1, the full variable domain reads KAGVTQTPRYLIKTRGQQVTLSCSPISGHRSVSWYQQTPGQGLQFLFEYFSETQRNKGNFPGRFSGRQFSNSRSEMNVSTLELGDSALYLCASSSSGYTEAFFGQGTRLTVV.